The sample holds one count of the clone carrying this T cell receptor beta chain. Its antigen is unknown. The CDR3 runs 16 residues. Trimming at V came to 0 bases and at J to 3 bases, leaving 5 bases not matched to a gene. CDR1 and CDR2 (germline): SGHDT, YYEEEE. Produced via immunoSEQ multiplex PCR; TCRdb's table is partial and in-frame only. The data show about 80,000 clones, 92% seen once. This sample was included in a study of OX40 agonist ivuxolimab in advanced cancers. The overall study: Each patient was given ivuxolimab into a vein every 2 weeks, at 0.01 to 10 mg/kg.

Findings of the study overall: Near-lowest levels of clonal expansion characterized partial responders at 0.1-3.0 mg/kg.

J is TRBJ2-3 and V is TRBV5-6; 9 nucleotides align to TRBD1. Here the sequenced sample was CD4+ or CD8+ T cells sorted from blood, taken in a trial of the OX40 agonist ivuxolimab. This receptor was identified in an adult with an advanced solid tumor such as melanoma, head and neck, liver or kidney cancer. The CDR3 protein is CASSLAEGQGTDTQYF. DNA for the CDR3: TGTGCCAGCAGCTTGGCCGAGGGACAGGGAACAGATACGCAGTATTTT.